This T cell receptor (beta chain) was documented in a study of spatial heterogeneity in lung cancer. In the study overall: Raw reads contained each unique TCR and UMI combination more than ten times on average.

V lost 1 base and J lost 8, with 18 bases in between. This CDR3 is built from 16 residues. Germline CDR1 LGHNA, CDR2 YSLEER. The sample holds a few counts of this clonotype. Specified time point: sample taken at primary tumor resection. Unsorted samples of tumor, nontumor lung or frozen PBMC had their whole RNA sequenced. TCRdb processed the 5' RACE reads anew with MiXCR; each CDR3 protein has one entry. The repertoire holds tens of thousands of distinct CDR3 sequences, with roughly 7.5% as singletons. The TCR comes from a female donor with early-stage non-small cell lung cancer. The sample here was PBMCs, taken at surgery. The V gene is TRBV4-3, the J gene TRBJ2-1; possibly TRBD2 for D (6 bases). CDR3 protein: CASSQGEELAGYEQFF. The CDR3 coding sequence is TGCGCCAGCAGCCAAGGAGAGGAACTAGCAGGCTATGAGCAGTTCTTC.